These 28 T cell receptor beta chains share one sample of origin, sequenced in a study of blood T cell repertoires in COVID-19. Profiled with immunoSEQ multiplex PCR; TCRdb holds only in-frame clones, not every one. Here the sample spans over 70,000 clones, around 85% being singletons. The sequenced sample consisted of peripheral blood. These receptors originate from a man older than 75 with acute or convalescent COVID-19.

The chain links TRBV5-1 to TRBJ2-1; TRBD2 is a possible D gene (5 bases). The CDR3 runs 16 residues. Germline assignment: CDR1 SGHRS and CDR2 YFSETQ. Trimming removed 0 bases at V and 0 bases at J, with 10 bases between. The CDR3 is CASSLEAGASYNEQFF. CDR3 in DNA: TGCGCCAGCAGCTTGGAGGCGGGCGCCTCCTACAATGAGCAGTTCTTC.

The CDR3 loop reads CASSPLRSGEQYF. The CDR3, as DNA: TGTGCCAGCAGCCCACTAAGGTCGGGCGAGCAGTACTTC. The chain uses TRBV11-2 and TRBJ2-7; no reliable D call. V was pared by 5 bases and J by 6 bases, with 14 bases between. The CDR3 contains 13 residues. Germline V gene lookup returns CDR1 SGHAT and CDR2 FQNNGV.

The genes are TRBV7-2 and TRBJ2-7, with TRBD2 identical over 7 bases. CDR1 SGHTA and CDR2 FQGNSA come from the germline V gene. V shed 5 bases, J shed 12 bases, and the junction held 19 bases outside the gene matches. The CDR3 totals 15 residues. The CDR3: CASSTPWEGDLLRYF. The CDR3 nucleotides read TGTGCCAGCAGCACCCCTTGGGAGGGTGATCTTTTGAGGTACTTC.

The chain has TRBV7-2 and TRBJ2-3; 7 bases align to TRBD1. Losses at the gene ends were 5 bases for V and 3 bases for J; bases not matched to a gene: 8. Germline assignment: CDR1 SGHTA and CDR2 FQGNSA. This CDR3 comprises 15 residues. CDR3 in amino acids: CASSLDRSRTDTQYF. The CDR3 nucleotides are TGTGCCAGCAGCCTGGACAGGAGTAGAACAGATACGCAGTATTTT.

The chain recombines TRBV30 with TRBJ1-5; D gene unclear. Germline V gives CDR1 GTSNPN, CDR2 SVGIG (reference sequence). Trimming pared 0 bases from V and 2 bases from J, leaving 8 bases between. CDR3 size: 14 residues. Here the CDR3 DNA reads TGTGCCTGGAGTGTCCATCGCGGCAATCAGCCCCAGCATTTT. It translates to CAWSVHRGNQPQHF.

The chain couples TRBV6-6 to TRBJ2-3; 11 nucleotides line up with TRBD1. V trimming: 6 bases; J trimming: 4 bases; junction bases outside the gene matches: 6. Germline V CDR1 and CDR2: MNHNY, SVGAGI (reference sequence). The CDR3 loop spans 15 amino acids. The CDR3 sequence is CASRSGTGGADTQYF. CDR3 in DNA: TGTGCCAGCAGGTCCGGGACAGGGGGAGCAGATACGCAGTATTTT.

This clone was found a few times. V and J are TRBV6-5 and TRBJ1-6; D is undetermined. The CDR3 runs to 11 residues. The V end was cut by 5 bases, the J end by 14 bases, with 10 bases between. The V gene's germline CDR1 is MNHEY and CDR2 SVGAGI. CDR3 region: CASSNSGALHF. In nucleotides, the CDR3 is TGTGCCAGCAGTAATAGCGGGGCCCTCCACTTT.

CDR3 bases: TGTGCCATCAGTCTACTAGCGGAGAGCTACAATGAGCAGTTCTTC. It is translated as CAISLLAESYNEQFF. This chain connects TRBV10-3 to TRBJ2-1; 8 positions agree with TRBD2. Trimming at V came to 5 bases and at J to 3 bases, leaving 6 bases not matched to a gene. Germline V CDR1 and CDR2: ENHRY, SYGVKD. The CDR3 is 15 residues long.

The chain has TRBV7-2 and TRBJ2-3; maybe TRBD2 (7 bases). Germline V gene sequence: CDR1 SGHTA, CDR2 FQGNSA. V lost 3 bases to trimming and J lost 5 bases, with 12 bases between them. The CDR3 loop spans 14 amino acids. The CDR3 region has the DNA TGTGCCAGCAGCTTGGGAGGGGGGGGAGATACGCAGTATTTT. The encoded protein is CASSLGGGGDTQYF.

This clone was seen a handful of times. The V gene is TRBV27, the J gene TRBJ2-5, with TRBD1 matching over 7 bases. After removal of 4 bases from V and 5 bases from J, the junction contained 4 bases not matched to a gene. Per germline, CDR1 MNHEY and CDR2 SMNVEV (reference sequence). CDR3 length: 13 residues. The CDR3 DNA sequence: TGTGCCAGCAGTTCGGGACAGATGGAGACCCAGTACTTC. Protein: CASSSGQMETQYF.

CDR3: CASSLGEDQPQHF. CDR3 nucleotide sequence: TGTGCCAGCAGCTTAGGCGAGGATCAGCCCCAGCATTTT. The rearrangement joins TRBV7-2 to TRBJ1-5, with D unclear. Trimming stripped 1 base from V and 5 bases from J, with 6 bases between. The CDR3 consists of 13 residues. CDR1 and CDR2 from the germline V gene are SGHTA and FQGNSA.

The chain uses TRBV5-6 and TRBJ2-7, with 12 bases aligning to TRBD1. With 5 bases clipped from V and 7 bases from J, the junction kept 7 bases outside the gene matches. Germline V gene lookup returns CDR1 SGHDT and CDR2 YYEEEE. This CDR3 region has 14 residues. The CDR3 sequence is CASSPGQGAREQYF. The CDR3 DNA follows: TGTGCCAGCAGTCCGGGACAGGGGGCGCGGGAGCAGTACTTC.

The J gene is TRBJ1-2, the V gene TRBV6-2 or TRBV6-3; 10 bases agree with TRBD1. V lost 1 base, J lost 4 bases, and 3 bases stayed unmatched. Germline CDR1 reads MNHEY; CDR2 reads SVGEGT. The CDR3 extends over 15 amino acids. DNA for the CDR3: TGTGCCAGCAGTTACTTCGGGACAGGGGCCTATGGCTACACCTTC. This sequence encodes CASSYFGTGAYGYTF.

This chain connects TRBV2 to TRBJ2-7; TRBD1 matches 8 bases. CDR3 length: 10 amino acids. V lost 11 bases, J lost 6 bases, and 3 bases stayed unmatched. Germline V lookup: CDR1 SNHLY, CDR2 FYNNEI. CDR3 bases: TGTGCCCGAGGGACAGGCGAGCAGTACTTC. Translated, it gives CARGTGEQYF.

The chain is built from TRBV6-5 and TRBJ2-1; TRBD2 is a possible D gene (5 bases). CDR3 size: 15 residues. Germline CDR1 MNHEY, CDR2 SVGAGI. V lost 5 bases and J lost 6, with 17 bases in between. The CDR3 DNA follows: TGTGCCAGCAGTCTCCAGCTGAGGGAAATCAATGAGCAGTTCTTC. This encodes CASSLQLREINEQFF.

The chain uses TRBV4-1 and TRBJ1-1, with 7 nucleotides matching TRBD1. After removal of 4 bases from V and 1 base from J, the junction contained 9 bases not matched to a gene. Germline CDR1 and CDR2: MGHRA and YSYEKL. The CDR3 has 16 amino acids. The CDR3 sequence is CASSPHTGDPNTEAFF. As DNA, the CDR3 is TGCGCCAGCAGCCCACATACAGGGGATCCGAACACTGAAGCTTTCTTT.

CDR3 in DNA: TGCGCCAGCAGTGCCCGGAGGGAGACCCAGTACTTC. The encoded protein is CASSARRETQYF. V is TRBV10-2 and J is TRBJ2-5, with a possible D match to TRBD2 (5 bases). Germline-derived CDR1 and CDR2 are WSHSY and SAAADI. The CDR3 contains 12 residues. V lost 4 bases, J lost 5 bases, and 8 bases lay in between.

The V gene is TRBV6-5, the J gene TRBJ2-6, with D perhaps matching TRBD2 (5 bases). V shed 6 bases and J shed 1 base, with 10 bases lying between them. This CDR3 comprises 15 residues. Germline loops: CDR1 MNHEY, CDR2 SVGAGI. The CDR3 region is CASRQWTSGANVLTF. In nucleotides, the CDR3 is TGTGCCAGCAGGCAATGGACTTCTGGGGCCAACGTCCTGACTTTC.

The J gene is TRBJ2-2, the V gene TRBV7-9; tentative D call: TRBD1 (6 bases). Trimming took off 3 bases at V and 6 bases at J, with 20 bases between the two ends. CDR3 size: 17 residues. Germline V gives CDR1 SEHNR, CDR2 FQNEAQ (reference sequence). CDR3 nucleotide sequence: TGTGCCAGCAGCTTCATGGGCTGGGGGCTAGGCGCCGGGGAGCTGTTTTTT. It specifies CASSFMGWGLGAGELFF.

V usage is TRBV28 and J usage is TRBJ2-3; tentative D call: TRBD2 (5 bases). There are 15 residues in the CDR3. Germline lookup yields CDR1 MDHEN and CDR2 SYDVKM. Deletions cut 5 bases from V and 0 bases from J, with 12 bases between. The CDR3 loop reads CASSPEGGSTDTQYF. In nucleotides, the CDR3 is TGTGCCAGCAGTCCCGAGGGTGGCAGCACAGATACGCAGTATTTT. Based on the CDR3 plus reference TRBV28 and TRBJ2-3, the full variable domain is DVKVTQSSRYLVKRTGEKVFLECVQDMDHENMFWYRQDPGLGLRLIYFSYDVKMKEKGDIPEGYSVSREKKERFSLILESASTNQTSMYLCASSPEGGSTDTQYFGPGTRLTVL.

V usage is TRBV6-4 and J usage is TRBJ1-2; 9 bases are a match to TRBD1. Trimming removed 6 bases from V and 7 bases from J; junction bases left unmatched: 15. CDR1 and CDR2 (germline): MRHNA, SNTAGT. The CDR3 is made up of 16 amino acids. The CDR3 DNA is TGTGCCAGCAGGCCCTCCGGGACAGGGAGCGAGGGTGGCTACACCTTC. Amino acids: CASRPSGTGSEGGYTF.

This sequence joins TRBV10-3 and TRBJ2-7, with 11 nucleotides matching TRBD2. This CDR3 is 16 amino acids long. Per germline, CDR1 ENHRY and CDR2 SYGVKD. Trimming removed 4 bases from V and 1 base from J; junction bases left unmatched: 6. The CDR3 DNA reads as TGTGCCATCAGTGGGACCGGGACTAGCGGTTCCTACGAGCAGTACTTC. This gives the protein CAISGTGTSGSYEQYF.

CDR3 in amino acids: CATTSAGGPRETQYF. The CDR3 DNA follows: TGTGCCACCACTTCAGCGGGGGGGCCGAGAGAGACCCAGTACTTC. The chain recombines TRBV28 with TRBJ2-5; 10 nucleotides line up with TRBD2. Germline assignment: CDR1 MDHEN and CDR2 SYDVKM. With V trimmed by 10 bases and J by 4 bases, 12 bases remained unmatched. This CDR3 is 15 amino acids long.

This chain uses TRBV2 with TRBJ1-2; D gene uncertain. The length of the CDR3 is 15 residues. From germline, CDR1 is SNHLY and CDR2 FYNNEI. The V and J ends lost 4 bases and 0 bases respectively, with 12 bases between them. The CDR3 nucleotides are TGTGCCAGCAGTGCAACATTGAGGGCTAACTATGGCTACACCTTC. It is translated as CASSATLRANYGYTF.

The V and J genes are TRBV5-6 and TRBJ2-2, with 9 bases matching TRBD1. V dropped 4 bases and J dropped 7; count of bases not matched to a gene: 5. The CDR3 contains 14 residues. CDR1 and CDR2 from the germline V gene are SGHDT and YYEEEE. In DNA form, the CDR3 reads TGTGCCAGCAGCGGGGGACAGGGATACGGGGAGCTGTTTTTT. Translation: CASSGGQGYGELFF.

This sequence joins TRBV18 and TRBJ1-2; possibly TRBD1 for D (5 bases). There are 15 residues in the CDR3. V was pared by 0 bases and J by 6 bases, with 14 bases between. CDR1 and CDR2 (germline): KGHSH, LQKENI. The DNA for the CDR3 is TGTGCCAGCTCACCACCGTTGGAGGGGCGGGATGGCTACACCTTC. Translated: CASSPPLEGRDGYTF.

The table lists this clone with a count of one. This chain joins TRBV5-1 and TRBJ2-7; 9 positions agree with TRBD1. This CDR3 comprises 16 residues. Losses at the gene ends were 4 bases for V and 0 bases for J; bases not matched to a gene: 8. The germline gives CDR1 SGHRS, CDR2 YFSETQ. CDR3 sequence reads: CASSPGMGQGSYEQYF. The CDR3 DNA reads as TGCGCCAGCAGCCCGGGAATGGGACAGGGCTCCTACGAGCAGTACTTC.

The V gene is TRBV21-1, the J gene TRBJ2-3; the table's D gene call, TRBD2, was not cross checked with the DNA. TRBV21-1 represents a pseudogene. The CDR3 sequence is 16 residues long. CDR3 region: CASSAYGASGTDTQYF. The CDR3 DNA reads TGTGCCAGCAGCGCCTACGGCGCTAGCGGCACAGATACGCAGTATTTT.